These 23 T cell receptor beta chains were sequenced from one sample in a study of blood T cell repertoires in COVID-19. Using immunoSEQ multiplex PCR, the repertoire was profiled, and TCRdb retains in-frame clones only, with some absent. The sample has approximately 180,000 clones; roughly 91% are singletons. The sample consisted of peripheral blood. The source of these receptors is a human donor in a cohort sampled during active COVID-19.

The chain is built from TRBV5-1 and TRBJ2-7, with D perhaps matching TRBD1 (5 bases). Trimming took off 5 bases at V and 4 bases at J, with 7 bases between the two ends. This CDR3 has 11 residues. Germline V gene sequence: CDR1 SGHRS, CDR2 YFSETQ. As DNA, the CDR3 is TGCGCCAGCAGACAGGAATACGAGCAGTACTTC. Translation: CASRQEYEQYF.

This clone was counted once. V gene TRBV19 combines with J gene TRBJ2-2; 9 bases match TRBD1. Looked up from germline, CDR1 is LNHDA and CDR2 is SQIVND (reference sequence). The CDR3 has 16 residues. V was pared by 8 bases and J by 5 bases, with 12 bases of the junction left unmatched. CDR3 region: CASDRGAGLVTGELFF. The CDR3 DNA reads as TGTGCCAGTGACAGGGGGGCAGGTCTGGTTACCGGGGAGCTGTTTTTT.

The CDR3, as DNA: TGTGCCTGGAGTGTTCAAGGGACAGGGTGGGCTTTCTTT. Translation gives CAWSVQGTGWAFF. This chain uses TRBV30 with TRBJ1-1; TRBD1 aligns across 9 bases. The V and J ends lost 0 bases and 11 bases, in that order; junction bases with no gene match: 7. Germline V gene lookup returns CDR1 GTSNPN and CDR2 SVGIG (reference sequence). CDR3 size: 13 residues.

The CDR3 bases are TGTGCCTGGAGTGGGGGACAGGGTTTTGGGCAGTACTTC. Protein: CAWSGGQGFGQYF. The V gene is TRBV30, the J gene TRBJ2-7; 9 bases agree with TRBD1. V shed 1 base and J 9 bases; nucleotides not matched to a gene: 7. From germline, CDR1 is GTSNPN and CDR2 SVGIG (reference sequence). There are 13 residues in the CDR3.

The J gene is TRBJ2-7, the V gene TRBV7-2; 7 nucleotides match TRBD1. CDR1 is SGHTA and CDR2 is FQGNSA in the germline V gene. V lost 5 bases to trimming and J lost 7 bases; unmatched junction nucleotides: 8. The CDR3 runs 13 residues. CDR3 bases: TGTGCCAGCAGCGGCACGGACAGGATAGAGCAGTACTTC. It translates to CASSGTDRIEQYF.

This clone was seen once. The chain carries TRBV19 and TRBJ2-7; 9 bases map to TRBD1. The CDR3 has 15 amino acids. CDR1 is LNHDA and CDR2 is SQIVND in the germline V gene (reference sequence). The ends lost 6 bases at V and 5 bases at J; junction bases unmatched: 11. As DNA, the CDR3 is TGTGCCAGTAGGGCCTCCTCCTGGACAGGGGACGAGCAGTACTTC. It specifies CASRASSWTGDEQYF.

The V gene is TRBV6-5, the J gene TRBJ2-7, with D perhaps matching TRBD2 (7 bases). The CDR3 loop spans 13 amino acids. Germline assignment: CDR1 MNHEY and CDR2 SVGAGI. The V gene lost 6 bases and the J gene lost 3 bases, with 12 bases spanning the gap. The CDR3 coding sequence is TGTGCCAGCAGGCGGGGGCATAACTACGAGCAGTACTTC. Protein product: CASRRGHNYEQYF.

In DNA form, the CDR3 reads TGTGCCAGCAGCTTACCGGGACAGGAGAATGAAAAACTGTTTTTT. Translating it yields CASSLPGQENEKLFF. This sequence joins TRBV7-9 and TRBJ1-4; 8 positions match TRBD1. This CDR3 has 15 amino acids. V shed 2 bases and J 5 bases; nucleotides not matched to a gene: 4. In germline, CDR1 is SEHNR, CDR2 FQNEAQ (reference sequence). The complete variable domain, with remaining parts taken from reference TRBV7-9 and TRBJ1-4, reads DTGVSQNPRHKITKRGQNVTFRCDPISEHNRLYWYRQTLGQGPEFLTYFQNEAQLEKSRLLSDRFSAERPKGSFSTLEIQRTEQGDSAMYLCASSLPGQENEKLFFGSGTQLSVL.

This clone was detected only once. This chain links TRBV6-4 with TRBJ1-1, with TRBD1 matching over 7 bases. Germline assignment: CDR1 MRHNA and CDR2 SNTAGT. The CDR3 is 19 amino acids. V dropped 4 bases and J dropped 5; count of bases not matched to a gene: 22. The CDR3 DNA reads TGTGCCAGCAGTGCCCCCCGGACAGGACCAACAAGGGCGGGTACTGAAGCTTTCTTT. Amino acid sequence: CASSAPRTGPTRAGTEAFF.

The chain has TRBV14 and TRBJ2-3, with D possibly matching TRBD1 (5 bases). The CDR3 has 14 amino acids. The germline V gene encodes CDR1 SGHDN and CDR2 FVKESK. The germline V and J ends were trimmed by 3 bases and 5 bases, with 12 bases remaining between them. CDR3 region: CASSQLGHGDTQYF. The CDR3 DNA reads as TGTGCCAGCAGCCAGTTGGGGCATGGAGATACGCAGTATTTT.

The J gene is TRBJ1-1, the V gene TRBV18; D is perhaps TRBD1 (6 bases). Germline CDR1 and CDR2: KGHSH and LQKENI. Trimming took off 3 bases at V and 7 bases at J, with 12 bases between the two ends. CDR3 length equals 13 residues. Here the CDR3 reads CASSPQEDSEAFF. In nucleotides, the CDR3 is TGTGCCAGCTCACCCCAGGAGGACAGTGAAGCTTTCTTT.

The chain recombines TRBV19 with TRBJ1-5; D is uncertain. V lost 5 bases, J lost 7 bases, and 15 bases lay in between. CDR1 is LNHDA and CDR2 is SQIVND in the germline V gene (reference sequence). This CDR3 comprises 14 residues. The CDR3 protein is CASSPPPGGQPQHF. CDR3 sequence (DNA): TGTGCCAGTAGTCCCCCCCCGGGTGGCCAGCCCCAGCATTTT.

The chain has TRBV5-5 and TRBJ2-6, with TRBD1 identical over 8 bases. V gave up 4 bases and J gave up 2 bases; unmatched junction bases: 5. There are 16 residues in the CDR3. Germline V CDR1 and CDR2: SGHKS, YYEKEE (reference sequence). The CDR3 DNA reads TGTGCCAGCAGCCCCCAACAGGGGGCTGGGGCCAACGTCCTGACTTTC. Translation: CASSPQQGAGANVLTF.

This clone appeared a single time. The CDR3 coding sequence is TGTGCCTGGAGTGCAAAGACTAGCGGGGGGGCGGATACGCAGTATTTT. Its translation is CAWSAKTSGGADTQYF. This chain joins TRBV30 and TRBJ2-3; 14 nucleotides agree with TRBD2. V shed 1 base, J shed 6 bases, and the junction held 6 bases outside the gene matches. The germline gives CDR1 GTSNPN, CDR2 SVGIG (reference sequence). The CDR3 totals 16 residues.

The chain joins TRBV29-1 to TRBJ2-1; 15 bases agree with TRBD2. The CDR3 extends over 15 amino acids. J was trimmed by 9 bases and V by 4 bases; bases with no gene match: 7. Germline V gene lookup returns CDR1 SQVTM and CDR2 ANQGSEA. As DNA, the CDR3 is TGCAGCGTTGGGACTAGCGGGGGGGCGGTTGGTGAGCAGTTCTTC. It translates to CSVGTSGGAVGEQFF.

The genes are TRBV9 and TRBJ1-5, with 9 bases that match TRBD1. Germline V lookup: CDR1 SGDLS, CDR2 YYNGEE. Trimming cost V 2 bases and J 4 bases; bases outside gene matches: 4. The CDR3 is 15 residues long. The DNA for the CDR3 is TGTGCCAGCAGCGTCGGGACAGGGCTTAATCAGCCCCAGCATTTT. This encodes CASSVGTGLNQPQHF.

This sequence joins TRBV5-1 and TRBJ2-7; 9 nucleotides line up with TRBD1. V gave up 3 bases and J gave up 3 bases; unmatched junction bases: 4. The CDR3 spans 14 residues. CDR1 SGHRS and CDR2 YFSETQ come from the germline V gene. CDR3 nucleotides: TGCGCCAGCAGCTCGGAGACAGGGGGCTACGAGCAGTACTTC. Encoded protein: CASSSETGGYEQYF.

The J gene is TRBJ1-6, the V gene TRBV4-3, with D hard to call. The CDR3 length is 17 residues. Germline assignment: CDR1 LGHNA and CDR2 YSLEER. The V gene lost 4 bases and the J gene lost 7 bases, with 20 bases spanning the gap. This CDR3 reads CASSPQPPGVQNSPLHF. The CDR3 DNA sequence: TGCGCCAGCAGCCCCCAGCCCCCGGGAGTACAAAATTCACCCCTCCACTTT.

For the CDR3, the DNA is TGTGCCAGCAGCCAAGATAAAGGAGATCAGCCCCAGCATTTT. Translated, it gives CASSQDKGDQPQHF. This rearrangement joins TRBV3-1 (or the pseudogene TRBV3-2) to TRBJ1-5, with D unclear. The CDR3 runs 14 residues. The ends were cut back, 0 bases at V and 5 bases at J, with 8 bases in the middle. Germline V gene data show CDR1 as LGHDT and CDR2 as YNNKEL (reference sequence).

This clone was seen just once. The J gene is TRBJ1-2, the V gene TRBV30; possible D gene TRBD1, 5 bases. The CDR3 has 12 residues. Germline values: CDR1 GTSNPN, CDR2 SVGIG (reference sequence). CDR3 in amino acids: CAWAGWNYGYTF. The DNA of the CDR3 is TGTGCATGGGCAGGGTGGAACTATGGCTACACCTTC.

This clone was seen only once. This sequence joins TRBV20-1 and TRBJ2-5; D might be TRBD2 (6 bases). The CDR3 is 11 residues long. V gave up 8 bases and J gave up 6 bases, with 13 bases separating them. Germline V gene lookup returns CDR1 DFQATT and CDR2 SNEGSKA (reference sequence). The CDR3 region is CSPREEQTQYF. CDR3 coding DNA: TGCAGTCCAAGGGAGGAGCAGACCCAGTACTTC.

The CDR3 coding sequence is TGTGCCAGCTCACCCCTGCAGGGGGCAATGACCGGGGAGCTGTTTTTT. Translating it yields CASSPLQGAMTGELFF. V usage is TRBV18 and J usage is TRBJ2-2, with TRBD1 matching over 8 bases. This CDR3 is 16 amino acids long. The germline V gene encodes CDR1 KGHSH and CDR2 LQKENI. V was pared by 3 bases and J by 5 bases, with 8 bases of the junction left unmatched. The whole variable domain, filled in from reference TRBV18 and TRBJ2-2, reads NAGVMQNPRHLVRRRGQEARLRCSPMKGHSHVYWYRQLPEEGLKFMVYLQKENIIDESGMPKERFSAEFPKEGPSILRIQQVVRGDSAAYFCASSPLQGAMTGELFFGEGSRLTVL.

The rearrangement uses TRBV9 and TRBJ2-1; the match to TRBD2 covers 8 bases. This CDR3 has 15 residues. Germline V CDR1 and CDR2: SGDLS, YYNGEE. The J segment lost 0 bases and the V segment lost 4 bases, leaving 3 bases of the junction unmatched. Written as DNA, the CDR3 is TGTGCCAGCAGCATCAGCGGGAGCTCCTACAATGAGCAGTTCTTC. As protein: CASSISGSSYNEQFF.